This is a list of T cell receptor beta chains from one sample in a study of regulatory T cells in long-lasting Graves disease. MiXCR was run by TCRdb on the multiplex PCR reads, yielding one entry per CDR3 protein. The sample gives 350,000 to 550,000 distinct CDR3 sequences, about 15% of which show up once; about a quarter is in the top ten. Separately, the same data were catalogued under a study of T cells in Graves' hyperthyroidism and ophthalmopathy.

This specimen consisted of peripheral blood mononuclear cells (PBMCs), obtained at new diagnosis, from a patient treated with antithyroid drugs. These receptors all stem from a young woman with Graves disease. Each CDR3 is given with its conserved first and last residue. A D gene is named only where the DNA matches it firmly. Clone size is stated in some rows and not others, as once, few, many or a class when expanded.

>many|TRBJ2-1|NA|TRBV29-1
TGCAGCGTTGAAAAGGGACACTCCTCCGGGGGAGTTAGCTACAATGAGCAGTTCTTC
CSVEKGHSSGGVSYNEQFF
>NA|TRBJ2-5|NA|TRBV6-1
TGTGCCAGCAGATGGGCCCCTCAAGAGACCCAGTACTTC
CASRWAPQETQYF
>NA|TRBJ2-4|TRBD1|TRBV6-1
TGTGCCAGCAGTGAACGGGGACAGGGGATTGGCAAAAACATTCAGTACTTC
CASSERGQGIGKNIQYF
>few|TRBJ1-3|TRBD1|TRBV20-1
TGCAGTGCTAGAGATTGTTTCGTCTTCGAACTTCGGGACAGGGGGCCAGTTGGAAACACCATATATTTT
CSARDCFVFELRDRGPVGNTIYF
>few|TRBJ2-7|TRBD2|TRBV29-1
TGCAGCGTTGAATTCCGGGAGGAGCCCTACGAGCAGTACTTC
CSVEFREEPYEQYF
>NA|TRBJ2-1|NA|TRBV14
TGTGCCAGCAGCCAAGTATCCGGTTTCAATGAGCAGTTCTTC
CASSQVSGFNEQFF
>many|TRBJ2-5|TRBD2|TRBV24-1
TGTGCCACCAGTGACGCCGGACTAGCGGGAGGTCGAGAGACCCAGTACTTC
CATSDAGLAGGRETQYF
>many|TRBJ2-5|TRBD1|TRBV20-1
TGCAGTGCTAGAGATTATGGACAGGGGGCAGGAGAGACCCAGTACTTC
CSARDYGQGAGETQYF
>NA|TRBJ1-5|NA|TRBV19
TGTGCCAGTAGTATGTTAGCTCAGCCCCAGCATTTT
CASSMLAQPQHF
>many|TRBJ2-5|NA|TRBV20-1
TGCAGTGCTAGGGGGGACTCCTCACGGGAGACCCAGTACTTC
CSARGDSSRETQYF
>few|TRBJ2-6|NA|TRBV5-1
TGCGCCAGCAGCTTGGCCCGGGCTGGGGCCAACGTCCTGACTTTC
CASSLARAGANVLTF
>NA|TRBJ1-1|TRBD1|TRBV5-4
TGTGCCAGCAGAGTCGTTACCGGGACAGCAAACACTGAAGCTTTCTTT
CASRVVTGTANTEAFF
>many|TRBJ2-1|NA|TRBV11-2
TGTGCCGACGAGGATGAGCAGTTCTTC
CADEDEQFF
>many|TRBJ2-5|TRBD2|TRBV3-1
TGTGCCAGCAGCCAAGGGGGCGGGAGCAAGACCCAGTACTTC
CASSQGGGSKTQYF
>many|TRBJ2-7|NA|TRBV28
TGTGCCAGCAGTCCTCCGACAGCCTTATTCTACGAGCAGTACTTC
CASSPPTALFYEQYF
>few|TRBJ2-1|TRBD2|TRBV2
TGTGCCAGCAGTGAGGGTCGACTAGCGGGAGGGCATCGATGGTTACTGTTCTTC
CASSEGRLAGGHRWLLFF
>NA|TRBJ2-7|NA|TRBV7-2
TGTGCCAGCAGCTCCTGGGCAGGCTACGAGCAGCACTTC
CASSSWAGYEQHF
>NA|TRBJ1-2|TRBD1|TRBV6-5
TGTGCCAGCAGTTACTCGGGACAGTCTCTCTATGGCTACACCTTC
CASSYSGQSLYGYTF
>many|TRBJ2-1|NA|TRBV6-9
TGTGCCAGCAGTTACGTTTTCTATGAGCAGTTCTTC
CASSYVFYEQFF
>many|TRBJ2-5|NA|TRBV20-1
TGCAGTGCTAGATCGCAGGGGGAGACCCAGTACTTC
CSARSQGETQYF
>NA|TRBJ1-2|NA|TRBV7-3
TGTGCCAGCAGCTTAACGGGCCAGGGAAACGGCTACACCTTC
CASSLTGQGNGYTF
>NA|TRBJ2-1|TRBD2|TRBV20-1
TGCAGTGCCCAAGACTTAGCGGGTCGGAACTACAATGAGCAGTTCTTC
CSAQDLAGRNYNEQFF
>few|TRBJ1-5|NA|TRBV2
TGTGCCAGCAGGGGAGATAGCAATCAGCCCCAGCATTTT
CASRGDSNQPQHF
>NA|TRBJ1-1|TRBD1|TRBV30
TGTGCCTGGAGTGTACGGGCAGGGGGTCCCACTGAAGCTTTCTTT
CAWSVRAGGPTEAFF
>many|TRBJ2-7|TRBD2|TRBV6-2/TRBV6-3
TGTGCCAGCAGTTACTCGGCCGGGGTGACTAGCGGGAACTTTGAGCAGTACTTC
CASSYSAGVTSGNFEQYF
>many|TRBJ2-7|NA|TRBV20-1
TGCAGTGCTAGAGATCAGACATCCGAGCAGTACTTC
CSARDQTSEQYF
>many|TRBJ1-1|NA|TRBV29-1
TGCAGCGTTGTATTGAACACTGAAGCTTTCTTT
CSVVLNTEAFF
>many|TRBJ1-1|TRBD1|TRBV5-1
TGCGCCAGCAGCACATCCGGGACAGGGAACACTGAAGCTTTCTTT
CASSTSGTGNTEAFF
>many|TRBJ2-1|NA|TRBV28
TGTGCCAGCACTCACGATGGAACAGGGTCCTACAATGAGCAGTTCTTC
CASTHDGTGSYNEQFF
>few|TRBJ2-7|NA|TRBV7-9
TGTGCCAGCAGCTTAGCCACCGGAGCCTACGAGCAGTACTTC
CASSLATGAYEQYF
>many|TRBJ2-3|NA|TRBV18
TGTGCCAGCTCACCACTCATACTCACAGATACGCAGTATTTT
CASSPLILTDTQYF
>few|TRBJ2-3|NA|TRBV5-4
TGTGCCAGCAGCCCCCGGAGTAGCGGAACTAGCACAGATACGCAGTATTTT
CASSPRSSGTSTDTQYF
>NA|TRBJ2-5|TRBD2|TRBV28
TGTGCCAGCAGTTTGTTGGGAGGGCCCCTAGAGACCCAGTACTTC
CASSLLGGPLETQYF
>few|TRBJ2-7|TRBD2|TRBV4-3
TGCGCCAGCAGCCAAGGTTCCGGGACTACAACCTACGAGCAGTACTTC
CASSQGSGTTTYEQYF
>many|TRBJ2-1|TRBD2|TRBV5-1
TGCGCCAGCAGCTTGGGAGCGGGAGAAAATGAGCAGTTCTTC
CASSLGAGENEQFF
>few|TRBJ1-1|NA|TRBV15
TGTGCCACCAGCAGAGATGTGGGGGCAGGTTCATCCACTGAAGCTTTCTTT
CATSRDVGAGSSTEAFF
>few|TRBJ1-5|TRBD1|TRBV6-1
TGTGCCAGCACTCAGACAGGGACGAGCAATCAGCCCCAGCATTTT
CASTQTGTSNQPQHF
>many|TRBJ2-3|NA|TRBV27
TGTGCCAGCAGTTTAAGGCCCTACCCCTCTAGCACAGATACGCAGTATTTT
CASSLRPYPSSTDTQYF
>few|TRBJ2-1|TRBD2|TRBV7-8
TGTGCCAGCAGCTTCGGGACTAGCGGTACCAATGAGCAGTTCTTC
CASSFGTSGTNEQFF
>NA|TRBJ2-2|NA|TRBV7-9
TGTGCCAGCAGCTTAGGAGGAGGGGGCAGCACCGGGGAGCTGTTTTTT
CASSLGGGGSTGELFF
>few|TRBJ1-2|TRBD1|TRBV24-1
TGTGCCACCAGTGAAGGGACAGCTATCAACTATGGCTACACCTTC
CATSEGTAINYGYTF
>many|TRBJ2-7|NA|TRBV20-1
TGCAGTGCTAACCTCCCGCTAGACTCCTACGAGCAGTACTTC
CSANLPLDSYEQYF
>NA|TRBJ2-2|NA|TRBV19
TGTGCCAGTAGCGAAACAGGGACGAACACCGGGGAGCTGTTTTTT
CASSETGTNTGELFF
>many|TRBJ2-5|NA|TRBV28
TGTGCCAGCAGTTTTTTTCGTGGGGCACAGGTATACCAAGAGACCCAGTACTTC
CASSFFRGAQVYQETQYF
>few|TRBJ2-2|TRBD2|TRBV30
TGTGCCTGGAGTCGGGGGGTGGCCGGGGAGCTGTTTTTT
CAWSRGVAGELFF
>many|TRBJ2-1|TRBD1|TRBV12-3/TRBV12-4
TGTGCCAGCAGGAGAATCGACAGGGGCGCCGCCGCAAACTACAATGAGCAGTTCTTC
CASRRIDRGAAANYNEQFF
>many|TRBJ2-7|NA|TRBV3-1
TGTGCCAGCAGCCAAGATCTCCGGCACCGCTCCTACGAGCAGTACTTC
CASSQDLRHRSYEQYF
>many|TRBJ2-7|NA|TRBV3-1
TGTGCCAGCAGCCAAGAGTTACCGGGGCAATACGAGCAGTACTTC
CASSQELPGQYEQYF
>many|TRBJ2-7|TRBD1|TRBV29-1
TGCAGCGTTGGACAGGGGAACGAGGACGAGCAGTACTTC
CSVGQGNEDEQYF
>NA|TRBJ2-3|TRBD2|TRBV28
TGTGCCAGCAGTTCCCCGGGACTAGCGGGAACAGATACGCAGTATTTT
CASSSPGLAGTDTQYF
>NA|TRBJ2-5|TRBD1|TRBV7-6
TGTGCCAGCAGCCCTAGTCGGACAGGCGGGGAGACCCAGTACTTC
CASSPSRTGGETQYF
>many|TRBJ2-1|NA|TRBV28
TGTGCCAGCAGTTTATTCTCCGGGTACAATGAGCAGTTCTTC
CASSLFSGYNEQFF
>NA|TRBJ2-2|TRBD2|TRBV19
TGTGCCAGTAGCGGGGGGGACACCGGGGAGCTGTTTTTT
CASSGGDTGELFF
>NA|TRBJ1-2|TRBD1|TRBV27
TGTGCCAGCAGTTCCACGACAGGGGGCGCTTTAGGCTGCACCTTC
CASSSTTGGALGCTF
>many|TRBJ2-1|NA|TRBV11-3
TGTGCCAGCAGCGCGACTAGGGGCTCCTACAATGAGCAGTTCTTC
CASSATRGSYNEQFF
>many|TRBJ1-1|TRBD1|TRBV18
TGTGCCAGCTCAGGCTCAGGGGGCTGGGCTTTCTTT
CASSGSGGWAFF
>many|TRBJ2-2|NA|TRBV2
TGTGCCAGCAGTGAAAGGACTTATGACACCGGGGAGCTGTTTTTT
CASSERTYDTGELFF
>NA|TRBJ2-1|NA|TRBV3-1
TGTGCCAGCAGCTCATCTAGCTCCCGAGGCAATGAGCAGTTCTTC
CASSSSSSRGNEQFF
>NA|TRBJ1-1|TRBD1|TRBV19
TGTGCCAGTAGTATAGACAGGGGGTCCACTGAAGCTTTCTTT
CASSIDRGSTEAFF
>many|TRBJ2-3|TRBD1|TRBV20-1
TGCAGTGCTAGAGATCCCCTCAGGGGGAAGACAGATACGCAGTATTTT
CSARDPLRGKTDTQYF